The clone carrying this T cell receptor (beta chain) was counted at least ten times. The record originates from a study of blood T cells in healthy people across ages. Study in general: Template switching recovered approximately one barcoded beta molecule for every two T cells.

V lost 4 bases, J lost 4 bases, and 16 bases lay in between. The length of the CDR3 is 15 residues. From germline, CDR1 is LGHNA and CDR2 YNFKEQ. A second PCR of 7 to 11 cycles used a sample-barcoded 5' primer and a J-beta primer mix. TCRdb re-called the 5' RACE reads through MiXCR, storing one row per CDR3 protein. The sample contains roughly 680,000 distinct CDR3 sequences, roughly half of which appear only once. The sequenced material came from blood. The receptor's source is a woman of 80 years or more in good health. V is TRBV4-2 and J is TRBJ2-5; weak D call: TRBD1 (5 bases). DNA for the CDR3: TGTGCCAGCAGCCCCTTCGAGCAGGGCATAGAGACCCAGTACTTC. Amino acids: CASSPFEQGIETQYF.